Below are 20 T cell receptor beta chains sequenced from a single sample in a study of beta chain features in type 1 diabetes. No antigen has been identified for these receptors. Expressed TCRB transcripts were sequenced because the entire RNA isolate underwent reverse transcription. Produced via immunoSEQ multiplex PCR; TCRdb's table is partial and in-frame only. The sample has some 360,000 clones; over 8.5% are singletons. General observations from the study: Moderate yet significant TCRB CDR3 shortening was seen in Type 1 diabetes patients in all four CD4+ subsets.

The sample consisted of central memory CD4+ T cells from blood. All receptors derive from a man younger than 45 with type 1 diabetes.

The gene calls are TRBV19 and TRBJ1-5, with 7 nucleotides matching TRBD1. The CDR3 contains 16 residues. V was pared by 1 base and J by 6 bases, with 9 bases of the junction left unmatched. The germline gives CDR1 LNHDA, CDR2 SQIVND (reference sequence). CDR3 DNA sequence: TGTGCCAGTAGTATAGGGACAGGATTTGCCGGTCAGCCCCAGCATTTT. Its translation is CASSIGTGFAGQPQHF.

This clone appeared a few times. The V call is TRBV2, the J call TRBJ2-7; 9 positions agree with TRBD1. This CDR3 is 14 amino acids long. V shed 7 bases and J 3 bases; nucleotides not matched to a gene: 7. Germline V gives CDR1 SNHLY, CDR2 FYNNEI. Here the CDR3 reads CASTLDRGYYEQYF. Here the CDR3 DNA reads TGTGCCAGCACTTTGGACAGGGGTTACTACGAGCAGTACTTC.

The chain carries TRBV5-1 and TRBJ2-3, with a tentative D call TRBD2 (5 bases). V shed 2 bases and J shed 2 bases, with 15 bases lying between them. Germline values: CDR1 SGHRS, CDR2 YFSETQ. This CDR3 has 16 amino acids. CDR3 sequence reads: CASSLSAGFYTDTQYF. Written as DNA, the CDR3 is TGCGCCAGCAGCTTATCGGCGGGTTTTTACACAGATACGCAGTATTTT.

The gene calls are TRBV11-2 and TRBJ2-3; TRBD1 or TRBD2 may be the D gene (5 bases each). Between the trimmed V and J ends, which lost 5 bases and 7 bases, there was a span of 13 bases. CDR1 is SGHAT, CDR2 FQNNGV, per germline. This CDR3 is 13 amino acids long. For the CDR3, the DNA is TGTGCCAGCAGCCCTGGGGGTCCTTATACGCAGTATTTT. Translating it yields CASSPGGPYTQYF.

This clone showed up just a few times. The chain joins TRBV29-1 to TRBJ1-1; 7 nucleotides match TRBD1. Germline V CDR1 and CDR2: SQVTM, ANQGSEA. CDR3 length: 13 residues. Unmatched junction bases numbered 6, after V lost 3 bases and J lost 5 bases. The CDR3 sequence: CSVEGRGGTEAFF. The CDR3 region has the DNA TGCAGCGTTGAGGGCAGGGGGGGGACTGAAGCTTTCTTT.

The rearrangement uses TRBV4-1 and TRBJ2-5, with 9 nucleotides matching TRBD2. The J call may not be correct, given that the DNA end is closer to TRBJ2-7. The germline CDR1 and CDR2 sequences are MGHRA and YSYEKL. CDR3 size: 17 residues. The CDR3 sequence is CASSQPILAGSSYEQYF. Here the CDR3 DNA reads TGCGCCAGCAGCCAACCTATACTAGCGGGTTCCTCCTACGAGCAGTACTTC.

This rearrangement joins TRBV28 to TRBJ1-1, with no clear D. Per the germline V gene, CDR1 is MDHEN and CDR2 is SYDVKM. The CDR3 is 11 amino acids. Trimming removed 7 bases at V and 7 bases at J, with 10 bases between. The CDR3 reads CASTLSFEAFF. CDR3 nucleotide sequence: TGTGCCAGCACCCTTAGCTTTGAAGCTTTCTTT. Combining the CDR3 with reference TRBV28 and TRBJ1-1 gives the whole variable domain DVKVTQSSRYLVKRTGEKVFLECVQDMDHENMFWYRQDPGLGLRLIYFSYDVKMKEKGDIPEGYSVSREKKERFSLILESASTNQTSMYLCASTLSFEAFFGQGTRLTVV.

The rearrangement uses TRBV5-1 and TRBJ2-5, with 10 bases aligning to TRBD2. This CDR3 is built from 14 residues. J gave up 5 bases and V 4 bases, and 5 bases lay outside the gene matches. CDR1 and CDR2 (germline): SGHRS, YFSETQ. This CDR3 is CASSASGREETQYF. The CDR3 bases are TGCGCCAGCAGCGCTAGCGGGAGAGAGGAGACCCAGTACTTC.

The chain has TRBV5-4 and TRBJ1-2; weak D call: TRBD1 (6 bases). V gave up 0 bases and J gave up 4 bases, with 13 bases separating them. CDR3 size: 15 residues. Germline V gene sequence: CDR1 SGHNT, CDR2 YYREEE (reference sequence). CDR3 region: CASSLDTGQVYGYTF. Here the CDR3 DNA reads TGTGCCAGCAGCTTGGATACGGGACAAGTCTATGGCTACACCTTC.

This clone was counted at least ten times. The chain has TRBV7-9 and TRBJ1-1; no clear D gene. The CDR3 has 15 amino acids. Between the trimmed V and J ends, which lost 5 bases and 2 bases, there was a span of 15 bases. CDR1 is SEHNR, CDR2 FQNEAQ, per germline (reference sequence). Written as DNA, the CDR3 is TGTGCCAGCAGCGATGCGGCCCGACTAAACACTGAAGCTTTCTTT. This gives the protein CASSDAARLNTEAFF.

This chain connects TRBV4-3 to TRBJ1-1; 7 nucleotides line up with TRBD1. Germline V gene lookup returns CDR1 LGHNA and CDR2 YSLEER. Losses at the gene ends were 0 bases for V and 3 bases for J; bases not matched to a gene: 4. This CDR3 spans 15 amino acids. DNA for the CDR3: TGCGCCAGCAGCCAAGAGGGCAGGGGGTACACTGAAGCTTTCTTT. This gives the protein CASSQEGRGYTEAFF.

This clone was picked up a small number of times. The gene calls are TRBV4-3 and TRBJ1-4, with TRBD1 as a possible D gene (6 bases). Germline CDR1 reads LGHNA; CDR2 reads YSLEER. The V end lost 6 bases, the J end lost 2 bases, and 13 bases lay between the germline ends. CDR3 length: 15 residues. The CDR3 protein is CASSRRDTTNEKLFF. In nucleotides, the CDR3 is TGCGCCAGCAGTCGACGGGACACGACTAATGAAAAACTGTTTTTT.

In this sample, this clone turned up a few times. The sample has other DNA sequences that encode this CDR3 too. This chain uses TRBV11-2 with TRBJ1-1; 7 bases are shared with TRBD1. The CDR3 contains 13 residues. J was trimmed by 8 bases and V by 0 bases; bases with no gene match: 3. Germline V lookup: CDR1 SGHAT, CDR2 FQNNGV. This CDR3 reads CASSLEQGTEAFF. The DNA for the CDR3 is TGTGCCAGCAGCTTAGAACAGGGGACAGAAGCTTTCTTT.

This chain joins TRBV20-1 and TRBJ1-5; perhaps TRBD1 as D (5 bases). Germline V CDR1 and CDR2: DFQATT, SNEGSKA (reference sequence). The CDR3 consists of 11 residues. V was pared by 6 bases and J by 4 bases, with 7 bases between. CDR3 protein: CSAGANQPQHF. The CDR3 nucleotides are TGCAGTGCAGGGGCTAATCAGCCCCAGCATTTT.

This clone was observed a handful of times. J is TRBJ2-1 and V is TRBV19; a weak D match, TRBD2 (6 bases). The V end lost 7 bases, the J end lost 5 bases, and 24 bases lay between the germline ends. CDR3 length: 17 residues. Per the germline V gene, CDR1 is LNHDA and CDR2 is SQIVND (reference sequence). Here the CDR3 reads CASKGPLIGRRDNEQFF. In nucleotides, the CDR3 is TGTGCCAGTAAAGGTCCTTTGATCGGGAGACGGGACAATGAGCAGTTCTTC.

This clone was observed a handful of times. The gene calls are TRBV7-9 and TRBJ2-7; a weak D match, TRBD2 (7 bases). CDR3 length: 15 residues. Germline CDR1 reads SEHNR; CDR2 reads FQNEAQ (reference sequence). V was shortened by 5 bases and J by 4 bases, with 18 bases between the two germline ends. CDR3 DNA sequence: TGTGCCAGCAGCCCTGGGGAGGGGGTGACGTACGAGCAGTACTTC. This translates into CASSPGEGVTYEQYF.

This chain links TRBV4-2 with TRBJ1-2; 9 positions match TRBD1. CDR1 and CDR2 from the germline V gene are LGHNA and YNFKEQ. The CDR3 loop spans 14 amino acids. V was pared by 3 bases and J by 5 bases, with 4 bases of the junction left unmatched. The CDR3 DNA follows: TGTGCCAGCAGCCAGGTTGACAGGGGGTATGGCTACACCTTC. Its protein product is CASSQVDRGYGYTF.

The chain employs TRBV19 and TRBJ2-7; no firm D call. The germline V gene encodes CDR1 LNHDA and CDR2 SQIVND (reference sequence). This CDR3 contains 12 residues. Trimming pared 4 bases from V and 7 bases from J, leaving 11 bases between. This CDR3 reads CASSTSGGEQYF. The CDR3 coding sequence is TGTGCCAGTAGTACTTCGGGTGGGGAGCAGTACTTC. The entire variable domain, with the rest obtained from reference TRBV19 and TRBJ2-7, is as follows: DGGITQSPKYLFRKEGQNVTLSCEQNLNHDAMYWYRQDPGQGLRLIYYSQIVNDFQKGDIAEGYSVSREKKESFPLTVTSAQKNPTAFYLCASSTSGGEQYFGPGTRLTVT.

This clone was counted at least ten times. This chain links TRBV19 with TRBJ1-5, with no clear D. This CDR3 is built from 15 residues. Germline values: CDR1 LNHDA, CDR2 SQIVND (reference sequence). Trimming took off 1 base at V and 3 bases at J, with 10 bases between the two ends. CDR3 loop: CASSIGGSHNQPQHF. The CDR3 bases are TGTGCCAGTAGTATAGGAGGCAGTCACAATCAGCCCCAGCATTTT.

The chain links TRBV18 to TRBJ2-5; D unresolved. The CDR3 contains 14 residues. V gave up 0 bases and J gave up 1 base, with 6 bases separating them. Germline V gives CDR1 KGHSH, CDR2 LQKENI. This CDR3 is CASSPPNTQETQYF. Written as DNA, the CDR3 is TGTGCCAGCTCACCACCTAACACCCAAGAGACCCAGTACTTC.